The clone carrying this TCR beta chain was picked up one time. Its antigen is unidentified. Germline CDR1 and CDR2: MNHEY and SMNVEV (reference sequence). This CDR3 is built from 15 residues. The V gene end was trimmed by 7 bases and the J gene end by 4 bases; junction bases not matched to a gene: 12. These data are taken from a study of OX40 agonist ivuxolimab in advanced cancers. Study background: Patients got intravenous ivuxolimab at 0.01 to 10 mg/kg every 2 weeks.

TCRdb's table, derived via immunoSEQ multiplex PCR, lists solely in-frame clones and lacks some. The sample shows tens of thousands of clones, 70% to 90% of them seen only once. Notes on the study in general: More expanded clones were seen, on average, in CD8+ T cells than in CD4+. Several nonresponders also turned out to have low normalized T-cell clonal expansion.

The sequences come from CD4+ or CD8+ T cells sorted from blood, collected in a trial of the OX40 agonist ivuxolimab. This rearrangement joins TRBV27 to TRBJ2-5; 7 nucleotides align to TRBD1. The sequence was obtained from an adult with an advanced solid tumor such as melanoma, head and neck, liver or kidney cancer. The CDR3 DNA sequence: TGTGCCAGCACGACTTCCCGGGACAGACGAGAGACCCAGTACTTC. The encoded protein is CASTTSRDRRETQYF.